These 28 T cell receptor beta chains share one sample of origin, sequenced in a study of cytomegalovirus exposure and HLA in healthy donors. This PCR relied on a set of 60 Vbeta primers and 13 Jbeta primers. The protocol was immunoSEQ multiplex PCR, while the TCRdb copy is restricted to in-frame clones and leaves out a portion. The sample lists 200,000 to 250,000 clones, over 60% occurring once. The specimen was PBMCs. Receptor source: a young man in good health and CMV-seronegative.

The chain uses TRBV15 and TRBJ2-1; 9 bases agree with TRBD1. The CDR3 has 17 amino acids. Trimming cost V 1 base and J 7 bases; bases outside gene matches: 11. CDR1 is LNHNV and CDR2 is YYDKDF in the germline V gene (reference sequence). CDR3 in amino acids: CATSRGPIRDRDNEQFF. The CDR3 DNA is TGTGCCACCAGCAGAGGTCCCATAAGGGACAGGGATAATGAGCAGTTCTTC.

The V gene is TRBV6-5, the J gene TRBJ2-3; TRBD2 might be the D (6 bases). The V and J ends lost 8 bases and 2 bases respectively, with 14 bases between them. From germline, CDR1 is MNHEY and CDR2 SVGAGI. CDR3 length equals 14 residues. CDR3 nucleotides: TGTGCCAGCGGAGACGGGAGTCCCACAGATACGCAGTATTTT. This sequence encodes CASGDGSPTDTQYF.

V is TRBV11-2 and J is TRBJ2-3; 8 bases match TRBD1. With 4 bases clipped from V and 2 bases from J, the junction kept 11 bases outside the gene matches. This CDR3 has 17 residues. Germline CDR1 reads SGHAT; CDR2 reads FQNNGV. CDR3 in DNA: TGTGCCAGCAGCTCTATACTGGGACAGGAGTCCACAGATACGCAGTATTTT. This gives the protein CASSSILGQESTDTQYF.

The chain is built from TRBV9 and TRBJ1-3, with 8 bases fitting TRBD1. Germline V gene data show CDR1 as SGDLS and CDR2 as YYNGEE. This CDR3 is built from 14 residues. The V gene end was trimmed by 5 bases and the J gene end by 6 bases; junction bases not matched to a gene: 7. Here the CDR3 reads CASSMTGDANTIYF. CDR3 in DNA: TGTGCCAGCAGTATGACAGGGGACGCAAACACCATATATTTT.

The chain is built from TRBV30 and TRBJ1-1, with no clear D. Germline V gene sequence: CDR1 GTSNPN, CDR2 SVGIG (reference sequence). V was pared by 1 base and J by 11 bases, with 14 bases between. The CDR3 has 12 residues. As DNA, the CDR3 is TGTGCCTGGAGTGACTTACGCCGAGAGGCTTTCTTT. It translates to CAWSDLRREAFF.

The chain has TRBV5-1 and TRBJ1-5, with D perhaps TRBD1 (5 bases). Germline values: CDR1 SGHRS, CDR2 YFSETQ. The CDR3 has 15 residues. Trimming pared 0 bases from V and 5 bases from J, leaving 12 bases between. The chain's CDR3 is CASSLEGQGDQPQHF. DNA for the CDR3: TGCGCCAGCAGCTTGGAGGGGCAGGGCGATCAGCCCCAGCATTTT.

The chain has TRBV7-8 and TRBJ1-1; 9 bases align to TRBD1. Trimming took 4 bases from V and 4 from J; bases not matched to a gene: 16. The CDR3 extends over 18 amino acids. The germline V gene has CDR1 SGHVS and CDR2 FQNEAQ. The CDR3 loop is CASSYLTGGRDPGTEAFF. DNA for the CDR3: TGTGCCAGCAGCTACTTGACAGGGGGTAGAGATCCGGGCACTGAAGCTTTCTTT.

The chain joins TRBV11-2 to TRBJ2-2, with TRBD1 matching 10 bases. Trimming at V came to 4 bases and at J to 0 bases, leaving 8 bases not matched to a gene. CDR3 size: 18 residues. The germline CDR1 and CDR2 sequences are SGHAT and FQNNGV. This CDR3 reads CASSSRRTGGANTGELFF. The CDR3 nucleotides are TGTGCCAGCAGCTCCAGAAGGACAGGGGGTGCGAACACCGGGGAGCTGTTTTTT.

Comments on this clone: This sample also contains other DNA sequences that code for the same CDR3. The chain recombines TRBV2 with TRBJ2-7; 7 bases match TRBD1. V lost 6 bases to trimming and J lost 7 bases; unmatched junction nucleotides: 3. The CDR3 length is 11 residues. Germline CDR1 is SNHLY and CDR2 is FYNNEI. The CDR3 bases are TGTGCCAGCAGCGCAGGGGGAGAGCAGTACTTC. It translates to CASSAGGEQYF. Filled out from reference TRBV2 and TRBJ2-7, the complete variable domain reads EPEVTQTPSHQVTQMGQEVILRCVPISNHLYFYWYRQILGQKVEFLVSFYNNEISEKSEIFDDQFSVERPDGSNFTLKIRSTKLEDSAMYFCASSAGGEQYFGPGTRLTVT.

This sequence joins TRBV7-2 and TRBJ1-4; 7 bases are shared with TRBD1. The V and J ends lost 7 bases and 4 bases, in that order; junction bases with no gene match: 6. Germline-derived CDR1 and CDR2 are SGHTA and FQGNSA. This CDR3 spans 14 amino acids. CDR3 protein: CASTPGTDNEKLFF. The CDR3 nucleotides are TGTGCCAGCACCCCCGGGACAGATAATGAAAAACTGTTTTTT.

The CDR3 DNA sequence: TGTGCCAGCAGTTTTTTGAGTTTTGGGCTGCCGGAGACCCAGTACTTC. Translation gives CASSFLSFGLPETQYF. This sequence joins TRBV27 and TRBJ2-5; the D is unclear. The germline gives CDR1 MNHEY, CDR2 SMNVEV (reference sequence). Trimming left V 3 bases short and J 5 bases short, with 19 bases between. This CDR3 spans 16 amino acids.

V usage is TRBV19 and J usage is TRBJ2-6; 9 bases fit TRBD1. Germline lookup yields CDR1 LNHDA and CDR2 SQIVND (reference sequence). Trimming took 2 bases from V and 5 from J; bases not matched to a gene: 7. This CDR3 has 17 amino acids. CDR3 in DNA: TGTGCCAGTAGTATACACCGGGACAGGGCCTGGGCCAACGTCCTGACTTTC. This sequence encodes CASSIHRDRAWANVLTF.

This chain links TRBV6-5 with TRBJ2-2, with TRBD2 matching 9 bases. The V gene's germline CDR1 is MNHEY and CDR2 SVGAGI. Trimming at V came to 7 bases and at J to 6 bases, leaving 6 bases not matched to a gene. The CDR3 has 14 residues. The CDR3, as DNA: TGTGCCAGCAATGGCGGGGGGGCGGCCGGGGAGCTGTTTTTT. Amino acid sequence: CASNGGGAAGELFF.

This chain links TRBV7-6 with TRBJ1-2; perhaps TRBD1 as D (6 bases). Germline V CDR1 and CDR2: SGHVS, FNYEAQ. V lost 5 bases to trimming and J lost 6 bases, with 19 bases between them. The CDR3 contains 15 residues. Here the CDR3 reads CASSPEPGGGNGYTF. The CDR3 bases are TGTGCCAGCAGCCCCGAACCGGGGGGCGGAAATGGCTACACCTTC.

V usage is TRBV15 and J usage is TRBJ1-1; TRBD1 might be the D (5 bases). The CDR3 loop spans 16 amino acids. The germline V gene encodes CDR1 LNHNV and CDR2 YYDKDF (reference sequence). The V end was cut by 0 bases, the J end by 1 base, with 12 bases between. The CDR3 DNA sequence: TGTGCCACCAGCAGAGATATGGGGCATGGGAACACTGAAGCTTTCTTT. Amino acids: CATSRDMGHGNTEAFF. The entire variable domain, with the rest obtained from reference TRBV15 and TRBJ1-1, is as follows: DAMVIQNPRYQVTQFGKPVTLSCSQTLNHNVMYWYQQKSSQAPKLLFHYYDKDFNNEADTPDNFQSRRPNTSFCFLDIRSPGLGDTAMYLCATSRDMGHGNTEAFFGQGTRLTVV.

This rearrangement joins TRBV11-3 to TRBJ2-6, with D possibly matching TRBD1 (6 bases). CDR1 is SGHNT and CDR2 is YENEEA in the germline V gene. The CDR3 consists of 20 residues. V was shortened by 3 bases and J by 0 bases, with 21 bases between the two germline ends. DNA of the CDR3: TGTGCCAGCAGCTTTCAAACCGGGACACAGCTATTCTCTGGGGCCAACGTCCTGACTTTC. As protein: CASSFQTGTQLFSGANVLTF.

This chain uses TRBV6-6 with TRBJ2-3; D is perhaps TRBD1 (6 bases). CDR1 MNHNY and CDR2 SVGAGI come from the germline V gene (reference sequence). There are 16 residues in the CDR3. V gave up 0 bases and J gave up 0 bases, with 10 bases separating them. The CDR3 nucleotides read TGTGCCAGCAGTTACTCGAGAACAGGGAGCACAGATACGCAGTATTTT. This sequence encodes CASSYSRTGSTDTQYF.

The rearrangement uses TRBV21-1 and TRBJ2-5; the D call in the table, TRBD1, was not verified against the DNA. TRBV21-1 is designated a pseudogene. CDR3 length: 16 amino acids. The CDR3 spells CASSKVWTAIGETQYF. In DNA, the CDR3 is TGTGCCAGCAGCAAAGTTTGGACAGCTATCGGGGAGACCCAGTACTTC.

The chain uses TRBV7-9 and TRBJ1-5; maybe TRBD1 (5 bases). Trimming took 5 bases from V and 6 from J, leaving 14 bases between them. The germline CDR1 and CDR2 sequences are SEHNR and FQNEAQ (reference sequence). The CDR3 has 14 residues. CDR3 region: CASSPGGGSQPQHF. The CDR3 coding sequence is TGTGCCAGCAGCCCGGGGGGAGGCAGTCAGCCCCAGCATTTT.

The J gene is TRBJ2-5, the V gene TRBV5-8; TRBD1 matches at 7 bases. This CDR3 is 15 amino acids long. Trimming at V came to 0 bases and at J to 5 bases, leaving 7 bases not matched to a gene. Germline lookup yields CDR1 SGHTS and CDR2 YDEGEE. CDR3 sequence reads: CASSLATGARETQYF. The DNA for the CDR3 is TGTGCCAGCAGCTTGGCCACAGGGGCAAGGGAGACCCAGTACTTC.

The rearrangement links TRBV7-3 to TRBJ1-1; D is unclear. Trimming removed 5 bases at V and 7 bases at J, with 17 bases between. This CDR3 contains 14 residues. Germline lookup yields CDR1 SGHTA and CDR2 FQGTGA. CDR3 coding DNA: TGTGCCAGCAGCCCCCGGGGAGGGCCTTATGAAGCTTTCTTT. The encoded protein is CASSPRGGPYEAFF. Filled out from reference TRBV7-3 and TRBJ1-1, the complete variable domain reads GAGVSQTPSNKVTEKGKYVELRCDPISGHTALYWYRQSLGQGPEFLIYFQGTGAADDSGLPNDRFFAVRPEGSVSTLKIQRTERGDSAVYLCASSPRGGPYEAFFGQGTRLTVV.

V usage is TRBV6-6 and J usage is TRBJ1-4, with 10 bases aligning to TRBD1. Germline V gives CDR1 MNHNY, CDR2 SVGAGI (reference sequence). The CDR3 is 14 residues long. V was clipped by 4 bases and J by 7 bases; unmatched bases: 3. CDR3 region: CASSLGQGTEKLFF. CDR3 nucleotides: TGTGCCAGCAGTTTGGGACAGGGGACTGAAAAACTGTTTTTT.

V is TRBV7-6 and J is TRBJ1-1; D gene unclear. CDR3 length equals 13 residues. The ends were cut back, 1 base at V and 3 bases at J, with 6 bases in the middle. Germline V lookup: CDR1 SGHVS, CDR2 FNYEAQ. The CDR3 region has the DNA TGTGCCAGCAGCTTAGTTCAGGACACTGAAGCTTTCTTT. Translating gives CASSLVQDTEAFF.

The chain uses TRBV6-5 and TRBJ1-2; the D is unclear. Germline V gives CDR1 MNHEY, CDR2 SVGAGI. V lost 6 bases, J lost 4 bases, and 18 bases lay in between. The CDR3 is 15 amino acids. CDR3: CASSPIPGNGYGYTF. CDR3 DNA: TGTGCCAGCAGCCCTATACCAGGAAACGGCTATGGCTACACCTTC.

As for this clone: Other DNA sequences in this sample translate to the same CDR3. The DNA of the CDR3 is TGTGCCAGCAGTCTCGTAGCGGGATGGGGCAATGAGCAGTTCTTC. This sequence encodes CASSLVAGWGNEQFF. The genes are TRBV7-2 and TRBJ2-1, with 8 positions matching TRBD2. V gave up 6 bases and J gave up 6 bases; unmatched junction bases: 10. CDR3 length: 15 amino acids. The germline CDR1 and CDR2 sequences are SGHTA and FQGNSA.

The chain links TRBV15 to TRBJ2-5, with D maybe TRBD1 (5 bases). The CDR3 covers 15 residues. Per the germline V gene, CDR1 is LNHNV and CDR2 is YYDKDF (reference sequence). Deletions cut 1 base from V and 2 bases from J, with 11 bases between. CDR3 nucleotide sequence: TGTGCCACCAGCAGAGGAAGGGGCGTACAAGAGACCCAGTACTTC. Residues: CATSRGRGVQETQYF. Combining the CDR3 with reference TRBV15 and TRBJ2-5 gives the whole variable domain DAMVIQNPRYQVTQFGKPVTLSCSQTLNHNVMYWYQQKSSQAPKLLFHYYDKDFNNEADTPDNFQSRRPNTSFCFLDIRSPGLGDTAMYLCATSRGRGVQETQYFGPGTRLLVL.

Notes on this clone: The junction and the germline gene differ at one end; a read error may be behind it. Other nucleotide sequences from this sample produce the same CDR3. This rearrangement joins TRBV15 to TRBJ1-2; TRBD1 agrees at 7 bases. The CDR3 extends over 15 amino acids. Germline V gives CDR1 LNHNV, CDR2 YYDKDF (reference sequence). CDR3 residues: CATSDGTAANYGYTF. DNA of the CDR3: TGCGCCACCAGCGATGGGACAGCTGCTAACTATGGCTACACCTTC.

This clone was seen only once. The gene calls are TRBV14 and TRBJ2-7; D is unclear. The CDR3 is made up of 14 amino acids. Trimming stripped 1 base from V and 0 bases from J, with 7 bases between. CDR1 is SGHDN, CDR2 FVKESK, per germline. The CDR3 sequence: CASSQVSPSYEQYF. The CDR3 coding sequence is TGTGCCAGCAGCCAAGTCAGTCCCTCCTACGAGCAGTACTTC.